This record concerns one T cell receptor (beta chain) sequence. Assay used: immunoSEQ multiplex PCR; TCRdb lists only in-frame clones, some missing. The table records 90,000 to 110,000 clones, roughly 80% of them present only once. The sample comes from a study of blood T cell repertoires in COVID-19. Germline CDR1 reads SGHRS; CDR2 reads YFSETQ. V shed 3 bases, J shed 1 base, and the junction held 6 bases outside the gene matches. The CDR3 has 16 residues. The V call is TRBV5-1, the J call TRBJ2-3, with 9 bases fitting TRBD2. Sequencing was carried out using peripheral blood. This sequence was found in a woman in her 70s with acute or convalescent COVID-19. The CDR3 spells CASSSAGGGGTDTQYF. CDR3 nucleotides: TGCGCCAGCAGCTCCGCTGGCGGGGGGGGCACAGATACGCAGTATTTT.